This record looks at one TCR beta chain sequence and its context. Between the trimmed V and J ends, which lost 1 base and 0 bases, there was a span of 6 bases. Germline CDR1 is SGHTA and CDR2 is FQGNSA. The CDR3 sequence is 14 residues long. The data were taken from a study of blood T cell repertoires in COVID-19. Measured with immunoSEQ multiplex PCR; TCRdb has only the in-frame clones, and not every one. The sample records about 350,000 clones, about 88% being singletons. Sequencing was performed on peripheral blood. The V call is TRBV7-2, the J call TRBJ1-2; the D is unclear. The source is a woman between 65 and 79 years old with COVID-19, enrolled during active disease. Here the CDR3 reads CASSLVSANYGYTF. In nucleotides, the CDR3 is TGTGCCAGCAGCTTAGTCTCAGCTAACTATGGCTACACCTTC.